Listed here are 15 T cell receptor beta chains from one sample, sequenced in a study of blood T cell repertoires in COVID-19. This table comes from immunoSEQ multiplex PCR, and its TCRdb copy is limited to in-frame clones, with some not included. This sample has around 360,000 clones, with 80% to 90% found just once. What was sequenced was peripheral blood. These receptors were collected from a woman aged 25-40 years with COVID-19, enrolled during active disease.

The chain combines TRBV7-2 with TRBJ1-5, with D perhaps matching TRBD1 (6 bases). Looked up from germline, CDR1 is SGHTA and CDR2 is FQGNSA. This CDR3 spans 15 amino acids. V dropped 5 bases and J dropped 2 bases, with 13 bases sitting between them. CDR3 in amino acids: CASSLRQDGNQPQHF. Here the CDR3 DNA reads TGTGCCAGCAGCCTCCGACAGGATGGCAATCAGCCCCAGCATTTT.

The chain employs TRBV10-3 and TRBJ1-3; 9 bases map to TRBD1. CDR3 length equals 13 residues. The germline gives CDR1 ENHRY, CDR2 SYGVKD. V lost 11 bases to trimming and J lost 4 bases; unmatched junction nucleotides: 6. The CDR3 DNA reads TGTGCCGTACAGGGGGCGGGAGGAAACACCATATATTTT. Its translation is CAVQGAGGNTIYF.

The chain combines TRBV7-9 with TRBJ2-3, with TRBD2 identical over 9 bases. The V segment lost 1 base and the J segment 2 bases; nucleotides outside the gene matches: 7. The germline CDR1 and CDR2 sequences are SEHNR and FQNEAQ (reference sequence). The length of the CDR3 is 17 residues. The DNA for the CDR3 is TGTGCCAGCAGCTTAGGGGCCCTAGCGGGATTCACAGATACGCAGTATTTT. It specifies CASSLGALAGFTDTQYF.

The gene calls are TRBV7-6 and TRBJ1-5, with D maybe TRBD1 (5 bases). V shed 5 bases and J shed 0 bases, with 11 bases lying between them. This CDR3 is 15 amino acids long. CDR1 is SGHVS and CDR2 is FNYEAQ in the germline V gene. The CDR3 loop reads CASSPSTDSNQPQHF. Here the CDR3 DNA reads TGTGCCAGCAGCCCGTCGACAGATAGCAATCAGCCCCAGCATTTT.

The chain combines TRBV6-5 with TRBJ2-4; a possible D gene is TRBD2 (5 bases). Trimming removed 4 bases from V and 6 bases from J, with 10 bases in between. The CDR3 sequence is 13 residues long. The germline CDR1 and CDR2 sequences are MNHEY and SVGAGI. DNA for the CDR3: TGTGCCAGCAGTTCTTCCCGGGGAAACATTCAGTACTTC. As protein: CASSSSRGNIQYF.

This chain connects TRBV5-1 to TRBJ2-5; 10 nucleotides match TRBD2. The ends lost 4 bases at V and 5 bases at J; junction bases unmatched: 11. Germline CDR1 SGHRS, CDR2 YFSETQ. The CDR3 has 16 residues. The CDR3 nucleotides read TGCGCCAGCAGCCTGACTCCTAGCGGGAGTCTCGAGACCCAGTACTTC. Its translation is CASSLTPSGSLETQYF.

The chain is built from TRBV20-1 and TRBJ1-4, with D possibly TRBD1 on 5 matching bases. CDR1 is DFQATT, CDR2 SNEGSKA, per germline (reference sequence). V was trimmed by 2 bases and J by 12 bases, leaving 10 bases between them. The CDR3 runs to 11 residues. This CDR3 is CSARHRGELFF. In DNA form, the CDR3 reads TGCAGTGCTAGACACCGGGGGGAACTGTTTTTT.

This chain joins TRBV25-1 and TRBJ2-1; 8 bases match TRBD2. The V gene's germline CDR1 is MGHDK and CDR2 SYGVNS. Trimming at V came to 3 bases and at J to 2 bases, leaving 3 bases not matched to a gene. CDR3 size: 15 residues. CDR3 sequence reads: CASSDPTSAYNEQFF. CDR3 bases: TGTGCCAGCAGTGATCCGACTAGCGCCTACAATGAGCAGTTCTTC. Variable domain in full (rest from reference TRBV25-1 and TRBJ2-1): EADIYQTPRYLVIGTGKKITLECSQTMGHDKMYWYQQDPGMELHLIHYSYGVNSTEKGDLSSESTVSRIRTEHFPLTLESARPSHTSQYLCASSDPTSAYNEQFFGPGTRLTVL.

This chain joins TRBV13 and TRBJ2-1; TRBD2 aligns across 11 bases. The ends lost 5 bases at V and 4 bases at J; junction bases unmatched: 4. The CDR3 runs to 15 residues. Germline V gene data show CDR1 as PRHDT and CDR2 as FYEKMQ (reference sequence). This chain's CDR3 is CASSQTSGIYNEQFF. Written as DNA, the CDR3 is TGTGCCAGCAGCCAGACTAGCGGGATTTACAATGAGCAGTTCTTC.

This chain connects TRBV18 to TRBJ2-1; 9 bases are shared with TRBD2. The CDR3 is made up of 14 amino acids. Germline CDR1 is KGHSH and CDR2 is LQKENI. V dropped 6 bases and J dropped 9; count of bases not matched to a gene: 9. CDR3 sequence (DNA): TGTGCCAGCTCCTGGCACCGGCGGGAGGGTGAGCAGTTCTTC. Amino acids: CASSWHRREGEQFF.

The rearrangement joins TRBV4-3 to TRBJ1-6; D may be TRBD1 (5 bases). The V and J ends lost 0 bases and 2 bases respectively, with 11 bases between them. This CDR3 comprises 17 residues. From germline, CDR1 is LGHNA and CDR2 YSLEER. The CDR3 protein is CASSQEAGGAYNSPLHF. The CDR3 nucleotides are TGCGCCAGCAGCCAAGAGGCGGGGGGAGCCTATAATTCACCCCTCCACTTT.

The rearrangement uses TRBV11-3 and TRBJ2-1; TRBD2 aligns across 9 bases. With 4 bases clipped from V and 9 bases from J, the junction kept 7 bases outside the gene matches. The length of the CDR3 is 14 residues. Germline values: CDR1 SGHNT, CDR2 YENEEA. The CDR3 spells CASSSLREGGEQFF. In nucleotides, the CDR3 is TGTGCCAGCAGCTCCCTGCGGGAGGGCGGTGAGCAGTTCTTC. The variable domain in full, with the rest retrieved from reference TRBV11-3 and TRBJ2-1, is EAGVVQSPRYKIIEKKQPVAFWCNPISGHNTLYWYLQNLGQGPELLIRYENEEAVDDSQLPKDRFSAERLKGVDSTLKIQPAELGDSAVYLCASSSLREGGEQFFGPGTRLTVL.

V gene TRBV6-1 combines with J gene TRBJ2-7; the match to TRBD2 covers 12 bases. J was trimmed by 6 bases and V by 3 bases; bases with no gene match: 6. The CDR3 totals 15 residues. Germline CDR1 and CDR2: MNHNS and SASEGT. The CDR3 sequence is CASSEASGRAGEQYF. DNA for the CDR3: TGTGCCAGCAGTGAGGCTAGCGGGAGGGCCGGCGAGCAGTACTTC.

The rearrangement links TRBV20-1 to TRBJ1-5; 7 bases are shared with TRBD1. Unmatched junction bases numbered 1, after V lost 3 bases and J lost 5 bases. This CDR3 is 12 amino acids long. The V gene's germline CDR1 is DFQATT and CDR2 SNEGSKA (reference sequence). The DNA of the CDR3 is TGCAGTGCTAGTCAGGGGGATCAGCCCCAGCATTTT. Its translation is CSASQGDQPQHF.

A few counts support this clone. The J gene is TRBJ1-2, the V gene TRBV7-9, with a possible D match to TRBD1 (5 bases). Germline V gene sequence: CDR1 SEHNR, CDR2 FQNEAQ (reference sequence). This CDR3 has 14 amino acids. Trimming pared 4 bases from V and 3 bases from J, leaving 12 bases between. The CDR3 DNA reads TGTGCCAGCAGCTCTTCGACAGTTCACTATGGCTACACCTTC. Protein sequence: CASSSSTVHYGYTF.